This is a list of T cell receptor beta chains from one sample in a study of blood T cell repertoires in COVID-19. The assay was immunoSEQ multiplex PCR, and TCRdb's table has in-frame clones only and misses some. This sample has 150,000 to 200,000 clones, with around 87% found just once. The sample was peripheral blood. Every receptor here comes from a woman older than 75 in a cohort sampled during active or convalescent COVID-19. Each CDR3 is given with its conserved first and last residue. Fields, in order: CDR3 DNA, CDR3 protein, clone size, J gene, V gene, D gene. D genes are given only for firm matches. Clone size appears in some rows only: once, few, many, or a class for an expanded clone.

CDR3nt: TGCGCCAGCAGCGGGACAGTATCGAACACCGGGGAGCTGTTTTTT
CDR3aa: CASSGTVSNTGELFF
abundance: .
j_gene: TRBJ2-2
v_gene: TRBV5-1
d_gene: TRBD1

CDR3nt: TGTGCCAGCAAGAGCGACAGGGGCGCCTATGGCTACACCTTC
CDR3aa: CASKSDRGAYGYTF
abundance: .
j_gene: TRBJ1-2
v_gene: TRBV28
d_gene: TRBD1

CDR3nt: TGTGCCAGCAGCCAAGATATAGCGGGGGGGTCCTACGAGCAGTACTTC
CDR3aa: CASSQDIAGGSYEQYF
abundance: .
j_gene: TRBJ2-7
v_gene: TRBV3-1/TRBV3-2
d_gene: TRBD2

CDR3nt: TGTGCCAGCAGGACAGGGGCCAACTATGGCTACACCTTC
CDR3aa: CASRTGANYGYTF
abundance: .
j_gene: TRBJ1-2
v_gene: TRBV6-5
d_gene: TRBD1

CDR3nt: TGTGCCACCAGTGACCCGAGCACAGATACGCAGTATTTT
CDR3aa: CATSDPSTDTQYF
abundance: .
j_gene: TRBJ2-3
v_gene: TRBV24-1
d_gene: .

CDR3nt: TGCGCCAGCAGCCAAGGCGGCCAGGGAAAAAACTATGGCTACACCTTC
CDR3aa: CASSQGGQGKNYGYTF
abundance: .
j_gene: TRBJ1-2
v_gene: TRBV4-1
d_gene: .

CDR3nt: TGTGCCAGCAGTTTAGCAATCTCTACCCCCGCCGAGCAGTACTTC
CDR3aa: CASSLAISTPAEQYF
abundance: .
j_gene: TRBJ2-7
v_gene: TRBV28
d_gene: .

CDR3nt: TGTGCCAGCAGTCCGGGACAAGTCTATGGCTACACCTTC
CDR3aa: CASSPGQVYGYTF
abundance: once
j_gene: TRBJ1-2
v_gene: TRBV28
d_gene: .

CDR3nt: TGCAGTGCTAGTCGGGGGGACGCTGATGGCTACACCTTC
CDR3aa: CSASRGDADGYTF
abundance: .
j_gene: TRBJ1-2
v_gene: TRBV20-1
d_gene: .

CDR3nt: TGTGCCAGCAGCCACCGGACAGGGGAAGGTGAGCAGTTCTTC
CDR3aa: CASSHRTGEGEQFF
abundance: few
j_gene: TRBJ2-1
v_gene: TRBV3-1/TRBV3-2
d_gene: TRBD1